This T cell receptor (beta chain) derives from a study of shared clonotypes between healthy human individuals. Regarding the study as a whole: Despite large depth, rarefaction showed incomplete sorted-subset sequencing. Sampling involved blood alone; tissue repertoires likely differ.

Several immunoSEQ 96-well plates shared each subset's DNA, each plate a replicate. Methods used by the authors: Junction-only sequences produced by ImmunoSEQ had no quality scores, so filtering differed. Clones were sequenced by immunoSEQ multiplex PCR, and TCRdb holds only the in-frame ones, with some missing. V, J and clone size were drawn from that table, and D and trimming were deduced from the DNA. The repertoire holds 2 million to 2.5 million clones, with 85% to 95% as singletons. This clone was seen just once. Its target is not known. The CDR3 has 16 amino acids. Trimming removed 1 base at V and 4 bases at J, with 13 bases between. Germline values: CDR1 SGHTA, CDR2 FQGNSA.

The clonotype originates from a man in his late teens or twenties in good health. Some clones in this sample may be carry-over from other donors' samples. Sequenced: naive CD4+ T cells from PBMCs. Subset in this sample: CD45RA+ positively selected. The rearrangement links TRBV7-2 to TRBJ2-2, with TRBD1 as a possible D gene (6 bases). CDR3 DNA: TGTGCCAGCAGCTTAGATTTCAGGGGCTTCACCGGGGAGCTGTTTTTT. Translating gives CASSLDFRGFTGELFF.